This paragraph reports one T cell receptor (beta chain). Its antigen is not known. A multiplex PCR was run with 60 Vbeta primers and 13 Jbeta primers. Clones were read by immunoSEQ multiplex PCR, and TCRdb kept only the in-frame ones, dropping some. The repertoire holds under 140,000 clones, with approximately 86% as singletons. These data belong to a study of cytomegalovirus exposure and HLA in healthy donors. General study results and limits: Roughly uniform sequencing depth across donors was assumed, possibly incorrectly. In vitro testing confirmed a few CMV-associated chains as specific for CMV antigens. Previously analyzed data showed that most TCR beta V segments were productive at a frequency of about 90% or about 30%. It was likely that a cluster of highly shared sequence variants was a sequencing artifact.

Sequenced input: PBMCs. This sequence originates from a man aged 40-50 years in good health and CMV-seronegative.

The CDR3 bases are TGTGCCTGGAGTGACTCTACGGGCTACACCTTC. It is translated as CAWSDSTGYTF. The chain employs TRBV30 and TRBJ1-2; D remains unclear. Trimming removed 1 base from V and 8 bases from J, with 8 bases in between. CDR1 is GTSNPN, CDR2 SVGIG, per germline (reference sequence). The CDR3 contains 11 residues.